The 26 T cell receptor beta chains given below trace back to one sample, sequenced in a study of T cell changes during pregnancy in multiple sclerosis. Clones were read by immunoSEQ multiplex PCR, and TCRdb kept only the in-frame ones, dropping some. This sample has 93,000 or so clones, with around 91% found just once. The sequences come from peripheral blood, collected after pregnancy. These receptors originate from a female donor with multiple sclerosis, enrolled in a pregnancy study.

This CDR3 is CASSLGRLVEAFF. In DNA, the CDR3 is TGTGCCAGCAGCTTAGGGAGGCTGGTTGAAGCTTTCTTT. The rearrangement links TRBV7-6 to TRBJ1-1; no clear D. This CDR3 has 13 residues. V was clipped by 1 base and J by 7 bases, with 10 bases between them. From germline, CDR1 is SGHVS and CDR2 FNYEAQ.

The CDR3 spells CASSEARVAGGKETQYF. The CDR3 region has the DNA TGTGCCAGCAGTGAAGCGAGGGTAGCGGGGGGTAAAGAGACCCAGTACTTC. This rearrangement joins TRBV6-1 to TRBJ2-5; 10 nucleotides line up with TRBD2. V lost 0 bases and J lost 3; bases outside the gene matches: 7. The V gene's germline CDR1 is MNHNS and CDR2 SASEGT. There are 17 residues in the CDR3.

The rearrangement uses TRBV19 and TRBJ2-1, with TRBD1 as a possible D gene (6 bases). The CDR3 extends over 14 amino acids. Germline V gives CDR1 LNHDA, CDR2 SQIVND (reference sequence). The V end lost 5 bases, the J end lost 7 bases, and 15 bases lay between the germline ends. CDR3 bases: TGTGCCAGTAGTCCGGGGCAGGGGTTGAATGAGCAGTTCTTC. Residues: CASSPGQGLNEQFF.

This chain connects TRBV5-5 to TRBJ1-2, with D possibly TRBD1 on 6 matching bases. The germline V and J ends were trimmed by 3 bases and 3 bases, with 15 bases remaining between them. Germline V lookup: CDR1 SGHKS, CDR2 YYEKEE (reference sequence). The CDR3 runs 15 residues. CDR3 DNA: TGTGCCAGCAGCTCGGACCTGACAGGCTACTATGGCTACACCTTC. The encoded protein is CASSSDLTGYYGYTF.

This chain joins TRBV27 and TRBJ2-7; tentatively, D is TRBD1 (6 bases). Germline loops: CDR1 MNHEY, CDR2 SMNVEV (reference sequence). With 2 bases removed from V and 2 bases from J, the gap between germline ends came to 10 bases. The CDR3 length is 14 residues. The CDR3 sequence: CASSLQGPPYEQYF. The CDR3 region has the DNA TGTGCCAGCAGTTTACAGGGGCCCCCCTACGAGCAGTACTTC.

The chain couples TRBV18 to TRBJ1-1, with a tentative D call TRBD1 (5 bases). The CDR3 totals 16 residues. Looked up from germline, CDR1 is KGHSH and CDR2 is LQKENI. The ends were cut back, 3 bases at V and 1 base at J, with 15 bases in the middle. The CDR3 reads CASSPWGGEENTEAFF. In nucleotides, the CDR3 is TGTGCCAGCTCACCGTGGGGGGGAGAGGAGAACACTGAAGCTTTCTTT.

The rearrangement uses TRBV4-3 and TRBJ2-2; D perhaps matches TRBD2 (5 bases). The ends were cut back, 0 bases at V and 6 bases at J, with 17 bases in the middle. Germline loops: CDR1 LGHNA, CDR2 YSLEER. The CDR3 extends over 17 amino acids. CDR3 bases: TGCGCCAGCAGCCAAGATCGAACTAGAAAGTTCCCCGGGGAGCTGTTTTTT. Its translation is CASSQDRTRKFPGELFF.

The CDR3 loop is CASSAERSSGNTIYF. As DNA, the CDR3 is TGTGCCAGCAGCGCGGAGAGGAGCTCTGGAAACACCATATATTTT. The chain uses TRBV5-4 and TRBJ1-3; D not resolved. This CDR3 has 15 residues. CDR1 is SGHNT and CDR2 is YYREEE in the germline V gene (reference sequence). V was shortened by 4 bases and J by 0 bases, with 11 bases between the two germline ends.

The J gene is TRBJ2-2, the V gene TRBV28, with 10 positions matching TRBD1. The CDR3 has 14 amino acids. Germline-derived CDR1 and CDR2 are MDHEN and SYDVKM. After removal of 11 bases from V and 4 bases from J, the junction contained 7 bases not matched to a gene. CDR3 in DNA: TGTGCCGGACGGACAGGGGGGGCCACCGGGGAGCTGTTTTTT. Protein: CAGRTGGATGELFF.

The V gene is TRBV19, the J gene TRBJ2-2, with TRBD2 identical over 11 bases. From germline, CDR1 is LNHDA and CDR2 SQIVND (reference sequence). CDR3 size: 14 residues. V was clipped by 6 bases and J by 6 bases; unmatched bases: 3. The CDR3 bases are TGTGCCAGTAGCGAGGGACTAGCGGCCGGGGAGCTGTTTTTT. It yields the protein CASSEGLAAGELFF. Based on the CDR3 plus reference TRBV19 and TRBJ2-2, the full variable domain is DGGITQSPKYLFRKEGQNVTLSCEQNLNHDAMYWYRQDPGQGLRLIYYSQIVNDFQKGDIAEGYSVSREKKESFPLTVTSAQKNPTAFYLCASSEGLAAGELFFGEGSRLTVL.

The J gene is TRBJ1-5, the V gene TRBV7-2, with 10 bases that match TRBD1. V was clipped by 5 bases and J by 1 base; unmatched bases: 5. This CDR3 has 16 residues. Germline CDR1 reads SGHTA; CDR2 reads FQGNSA. Written as DNA, the CDR3 is TGTGCCAGCAGCCCGGACAGGGGGGGAAGCAATCAGCCCCAGCATTTT. This translates into CASSPDRGGSNQPQHF.

The J gene is TRBJ2-7, the V gene TRBV15, with TRBD2 matching 11 bases. The CDR3 runs 16 residues. Trimming cost V 3 bases and J 1 base; bases outside gene matches: 5. The germline V gene has CDR1 LNHNV and CDR2 YYDKDF (reference sequence). CDR3 region: CATSRPWTSGSYEQYF. The DNA of the CDR3 is TGTGCCACCAGCAGGCCTTGGACTAGCGGGTCCTACGAGCAGTACTTC.

J is TRBJ2-1 and V is TRBV4-1; a possible D gene is TRBD2 (5 bases). V lost 0 bases and J 4 bases, leaving 10 bases between the germline ends. Germline assignment: CDR1 MGHRA and CDR2 YSYEKL. The CDR3 totals 15 residues. CDR3 residues: CASSQDWLAYNEQFF. The CDR3 bases are TGCGCCAGCAGCCAAGACTGGCTAGCTTACAATGAGCAGTTCTTC.

The chain uses TRBV2 and TRBJ2-1, with D maybe TRBD1 (6 bases). V was pared by 1 base and J by 6 bases, with 13 bases between. Per germline, CDR1 SNHLY and CDR2 FYNNEI. This CDR3 has 15 amino acids. CDR3 in amino acids: CASSEGGWGLNEQFF. As DNA, the CDR3 is TGTGCCAGCAGTGAAGGGGGGTGGGGGCTCAATGAGCAGTTCTTC.

Comments on this clone: One junction end disagrees with the germline gene, perhaps due to a read error. This chain uses TRBV9 with TRBJ2-2, with a tentative D call TRBD2 (6 bases). This CDR3 comprises 16 residues. CDR1 and CDR2 from the germline V gene are SGDLS and YYNGEE. CDR3 bases: TGTGCCAGCAGCGTTCGTGTTGGGGGGAACGCCGGGGAGCTGTTTTTT. Encoded protein: CASSVRVGGNAGELFF.

This chain joins TRBV14 and TRBJ2-3, with 9 positions matching TRBD1. The CDR3 spans 14 residues. Per germline, CDR1 SGHDN and CDR2 FVKESK. V lost 8 bases, J lost 3 bases, and 6 bases stayed unmatched. Here the CDR3 reads CASRDRGRTDTQYF. The DNA for the CDR3 is TGTGCCAGCCGCGACAGGGGGAGGACAGATACGCAGTATTTT. Full variable domain (missing parts from reference TRBV14 and TRBJ2-3): EAGVTQFPSHSVIEKGQTVTLRCDPISGHDNLYWYRRVMGKEIKFLLHFVKESKQDESGMPNNRFLAERTGGTYSTLKVQPAELEDSGVYFCASRDRGRTDTQYFGPGTRLTVL.

This chain connects TRBV9 to TRBJ2-7; TRBD1 aligns across 8 bases. J lost 6 bases, V lost 4 bases, and 9 bases had no gene match. This CDR3 comprises 14 residues. The germline gives CDR1 SGDLS, CDR2 YYNGEE. The CDR3 region is CASSPQGATGEQYF. CDR3 bases: TGTGCCAGCAGCCCGCAGGGGGCGACGGGCGAGCAGTACTTC.

This rearrangement joins TRBV11-2 to TRBJ1-2; D not certain. V was shortened by 3 bases and J by 4 bases, with 9 bases between the two germline ends. The CDR3 sequence is 13 residues long. Germline V lookup: CDR1 SGHAT, CDR2 FQNNGV. The CDR3 DNA reads TGTGCCAGCAGCTTTGGCCCCAGCTATGGCTACACCTTC. Residues: CASSFGPSYGYTF.

In its sample, this clone was seen once. The chain uses TRBV6-6 and TRBJ2-7; D perhaps matches TRBD1 (6 bases). Germline assignment: CDR1 MNHNY and CDR2 SVGAGI (reference sequence). The CDR3 sequence is 12 residues long. V was pared by 6 bases and J by 4 bases, with 10 bases between. In nucleotides, the CDR3 is TGTGCCAGCAGCTTACAGGGTTACGAGCAGTACTTC. Its protein product is CASSLQGYEQYF.

The chain's CDR3 is CASSLSGVGNTEAFF. In nucleotides, the CDR3 is TGCGCCAGCAGCTTGTCGGGGGTTGGGAACACTGAAGCTTTCTTT. V gene TRBV5-1 combines with J gene TRBJ1-1; D is perhaps TRBD1 (5 bases). CDR3 length equals 15 residues. V was shortened by 1 base and J by 1 base, with 11 bases between the two germline ends. CDR1 is SGHRS, CDR2 YFSETQ, per germline.

The J gene is TRBJ2-1, the V gene TRBV6-4; D is possibly TRBD2 (5 bases). CDR1 and CDR2 (germline): MRHNA, SNTAGT. This CDR3 has 12 residues. Trimming shortened V by 3 bases and J by 6 bases, and 6 bases separated the two germline ends. This chain's CDR3 is CASSDRGNEQFF. CDR3 sequence (DNA): TGTGCCAGCAGTGATCGGGGCAATGAGCAGTTCTTC.

The rearrangement uses TRBV11-2 and TRBJ2-1; D gene ambiguous. The V gene lost 5 bases and the J gene lost 6 bases, with 8 bases spanning the gap. The CDR3 extends over 12 amino acids. Germline assignment: CDR1 SGHAT and CDR2 FQNNGV. The CDR3 reads CASSPDSNEQFF. CDR3 nucleotide sequence: TGTGCCAGCAGCCCCGACTCCAATGAGCAGTTCTTC.

This chain links TRBV7-9 with TRBJ2-6; 9 bases are shared with TRBD1. V dropped 7 bases and J dropped 0; count of bases not matched to a gene: 13. Germline assignment: CDR1 SEHNR and CDR2 FQNEAQ (reference sequence). CDR3 length: 19 amino acids. The CDR3 sequence: CASIVWRTGAFSGANVLTF. Written as DNA, the CDR3 is TGTGCCAGCATCGTTTGGCGGACAGGGGCCTTCTCTGGGGCCAACGTCCTGACTTTC.

The V gene is TRBV10-1, the J gene TRBJ1-1, with TRBD1 matching over 8 bases. Germline V gives CDR1 WNHNN, CDR2 SYGVQD (reference sequence). The CDR3 totals 12 residues. V was clipped by 11 bases and J by 2 bases; unmatched bases: 4. CDR3 sequence (DNA): TGCGCCGGGGACAGGTTCAACACTGAAGCTTTCTTT. Translation: CAGDRFNTEAFF.

The chain recombines TRBV9 with TRBJ1-6, with 8 nucleotides matching TRBD1. With 4 bases clipped from V and 7 bases from J, the junction kept 7 bases outside the gene matches. The germline CDR1 and CDR2 sequences are SGDLS and YYNGEE. This CDR3 region has 15 residues. The CDR3 bases are TGTGCCAGCAGCTTCCGGACAGGGTCGAATTCACCCCTCCACTTT. Translation: CASSFRTGSNSPLHF.

The genes are TRBV29-1 and TRBJ2-5; D gene unclear. The CDR3 covers 12 residues. Germline-derived CDR1 and CDR2 are SQVTM and ANQGSEA. The ends were cut back, 4 bases at V and 2 bases at J, with 8 bases in the middle. Written as DNA, the CDR3 is TGCAGCGTTGTACAGAGACAAGAGACCCAGTACTTC. Protein: CSVVQRQETQYF.